Listed below are T cell receptor beta chains from one sample, sequenced in a study of CD4 T cells in relation to SARS-CoV-2 and coronaviruses. The data were produced by immunoSEQ multiplex PCR, yet TCRdb's version contains in-frame clones alone and is incomplete. The sample contains some 45,000 clones, more than 65% of which appear only once. For these receptors, no antigen is known. Sequencing was carried out using naive CD4+ T cells from PBMCs, cultured in vitro. The origin of the receptors is an adult with COVID-19. CDR3s include the opening cysteine and the closing phenylalanine or tryptophan. D genes are given only for firm matches. Some rows mark clone size as missing; the rest say once, few, many or name a class of expanded clone.

d_gene: TRBD1
v_gene: TRBV9
abundance: -
j_gene: TRBJ1-6
CDR3nt: TGTGCCAGCAGCGCGCAGCAGGGGGGTTCACCCCTCCACTTT
CDR3aa: CASSAQQGGSPLHF

d_gene: -
v_gene: TRBV2
abundance: few
j_gene: TRBJ1-1
CDR3nt: TGTGCCAGCAGTGAACAGGGCAGGGTGACTGAAGCTTTCTTT
CDR3aa: CASSEQGRVTEAFF

d_gene: TRBD2
v_gene: TRBV7-9
abundance: -
j_gene: TRBJ2-3
CDR3nt: TGTGCCAGCAGCTTCGGAACCACGATTGCTAGCGGCAGCACAGATACGCAGTATTTT
CDR3aa: CASSFGTTIASGSTDTQYF

d_gene: TRBD1
v_gene: TRBV2
abundance: -
j_gene: TRBJ1-1
CDR3nt: TGTGCCAGCAGTACAGACAGGGGCACTGAAGCTTTCTTT
CDR3aa: CASSTDRGTEAFF

d_gene: TRBD1
v_gene: TRBV7-2
abundance: -
j_gene: TRBJ1-4
CDR3nt: TGTGCCAGCAGCTGGGACAGGGCCAGCGAAAAACTGTTTTTT
CDR3aa: CASSWDRASEKLFF

d_gene: TRBD2
v_gene: TRBV28
abundance: -
j_gene: TRBJ2-7
CDR3nt: TGTGCCAGCAGCCTCCCACTAGCGGGAGGGCCGTGGGAGCAGTACTTC
CDR3aa: CASSLPLAGGPWEQYF

d_gene: -
v_gene: TRBV6-4
abundance: -
j_gene: TRBJ1-2
CDR3nt: TGTGCCAGACCGTTGAGGGGCTATGGCTACACCTTC
CDR3aa: CARPLRGYGYTF

d_gene: -
v_gene: TRBV7-2
abundance: -
j_gene: TRBJ2-5
CDR3nt: TGTGCCAGCAGCTTATCGTCGGCTACCCAGTACTTC
CDR3aa: CASSLSSATQYF

d_gene: -
v_gene: TRBV5-6
abundance: -
j_gene: TRBJ2-6
CDR3nt: TGTGCCAGCAGCTCCAGGGGTACCGGGGCCAACGTCCTGACTTTC
CDR3aa: CASSSRGTGANVLTF

d_gene: -
v_gene: TRBV11-1
abundance: -
j_gene: TRBJ2-5
CDR3nt: TGTGCCAGCAGCTTCCGACAGGAAGAGACCCAGTACTTC
CDR3aa: CASSFRQEETQYF

d_gene: TRBD1
v_gene: TRBV19
abundance: -
j_gene: TRBJ1-2
CDR3nt: TGTGCCAGTAGTATGAGGGACAGGGGACACTATGGCTACACCTTC
CDR3aa: CASSMRDRGHYGYTF

d_gene: TRBD2
v_gene: TRBV7-2
abundance: -
j_gene: TRBJ2-3
CDR3nt: TGTGCCAGCAGCTCGGGACTAAGCACAGATACGCAGTATTTT
CDR3aa: CASSSGLSTDTQYF

d_gene: -
v_gene: TRBV11-2
abundance: -
j_gene: TRBJ2-3
CDR3nt: TGTGCCAGCAGCCCGACTACAAGCACAGATACGCAGTATTTT
CDR3aa: CASSPTTSTDTQYF

d_gene: TRBD1
v_gene: TRBV18
abundance: -
j_gene: TRBJ2-2
CDR3nt: TGTGCCAGCTCCCCTCCGGGACAGGGGAACACCGGGGAGCTGTTTTTT
CDR3aa: CASSPPGQGNTGELFF

d_gene: -
v_gene: TRBV13
abundance: -
j_gene: TRBJ2-1
CDR3nt: TGTGCCAGCAGCTTCAGACAGTTACTCAATGAGCAGTTCTTC
CDR3aa: CASSFRQLLNEQFF

d_gene: -
v_gene: TRBV6-2/TRBV6-3
abundance: -
j_gene: TRBJ2-1
CDR3nt: TGTGCCAGCAGTTACGCACCGGCCAAGGGGCAGTTCTTC
CDR3aa: CASSYAPAKGQFF

d_gene: TRBD1
v_gene: TRBV27
abundance: -
j_gene: TRBJ1-3
CDR3nt: TGTGCCAGCAGAAACAGGGGGCTCGGAGGAAACACCATATATTTT
CDR3aa: CASRNRGLGGNTIYF

d_gene: -
v_gene: TRBV29-1
abundance: few
j_gene: TRBJ2-2
CDR3nt: TGCAGCGGCAGGGTTCTGAACACCGGGGAGCTGTTTTTT
CDR3aa: CSGRVLNTGELFF

d_gene: -
v_gene: TRBV21-1
abundance: -
j_gene: TRBJ2-7
CDR3nt: TGTGCCAGCAGCAAACCCCGGACAGGGCGAGGCGAGCAGTACTTC
CDR3aa: CASSKPRTGRGEQYF

d_gene: -
v_gene: TRBV5-4
abundance: once
j_gene: TRBJ2-6
CDR3nt: TGTGCCAGCAGCTTGGCCAGGTTCTCTGGGGCCAACGTCCTGACTTTC
CDR3aa: CASSLARFSGANVLTF

d_gene: -
v_gene: TRBV3-1/TRBV3-2
abundance: -
j_gene: TRBJ1-1
CDR3nt: TGTGCCAGCAGCCAAGACCCAACAGCTATGAACACTGAAGCTTTCTTT
CDR3aa: CASSQDPTAMNTEAFF

d_gene: TRBD1
v_gene: TRBV5-1
abundance: few
j_gene: TRBJ1-3
CDR3nt: TGCGCCAGCAGCTCTATTGGGACAGGATCTGGAAACACCATATATTTT
CDR3aa: CASSSIGTGSGNTIYF

d_gene: -
v_gene: TRBV2
abundance: -
j_gene: TRBJ2-1
CDR3nt: TGTGCCAGCAGTGAAGAAGTACATGAGCAGTTCTTC
CDR3aa: CASSEEVHEQFF

d_gene: -
v_gene: TRBV11-2
abundance: -
j_gene: TRBJ2-7
CDR3nt: TGTGCCAGCAAGGGGGTAGGTCTCTACGAGCAGTACTTC
CDR3aa: CASKGVGLYEQYF

d_gene: -
v_gene: TRBV11-3
abundance: few
j_gene: TRBJ2-2
CDR3nt: TGTGCCAGCAGCTTAGTGGCGGGTCCCGGGGAGCTGTTTTTT
CDR3aa: CASSLVAGPGELFF

d_gene: TRBD2
v_gene: TRBV3-1/TRBV3-2
abundance: -
j_gene: TRBJ2-2
CDR3nt: TGTGCCAGCAGTTTTGCGGGAGGGCCCACCGGGGAGCTGTTTTTT
CDR3aa: CASSFAGGPTGELFF

d_gene: TRBD1
v_gene: TRBV27
abundance: -
j_gene: TRBJ2-2
CDR3nt: TGTGCCAGCAGTTTTTTAGTGGACAGGGTGGCCGGGGAGCTGTTTTTT
CDR3aa: CASSFLVDRVAGELFF

d_gene: TRBD1
v_gene: TRBV28
abundance: -
j_gene: TRBJ1-3
CDR3nt: TGTGCCAGCAGTATGACAGGGGGCCCGGGGGGAAACACCATATATTTT
CDR3aa: CASSMTGGPGGNTIYF

d_gene: TRBD2
v_gene: TRBV5-1
abundance: -
j_gene: TRBJ2-3
CDR3nt: TGCGCCAGCAGCTTGTGGTCTAGCGGGACGACAGATACGCAGTATTTT
CDR3aa: CASSLWSSGTTDTQYF